This T cell receptor beta chain was captured by sequencing in a study of T cells expressing NK-cell markers. TCRdb reprocessed the 5' RACE reads; each CDR3 protein has one entry and no DNA is given. There are roughly 430,000 distinct CDR3 sequences in the sample, with approximately 7% held by the top ten. Per the germline V gene, CDR1 is SGHDT and CDR2 is YYEEEE. CDR3 size: 15 residues. This clonotype originated in a woman aged 18 to 75 in good health. Sequenced: blood T cells: a sorted CD56 or NKG2C T cell subset, CD4+ or CD8+ T cells, or bulk PBMC T cells (not recorded which). V is TRBV5-6 and J is TRBJ2-7; the D gene TCRdb calls, TRBD1, cannot be checked with no DNA. CDR3 sequence: CASSANAGQGAEQYF.